This entry features one TCR beta chain sequence. Its antigen is currently unknown. These data are taken from a study of T cell responses to AZD1222 COVID-19 vaccine. Points from the study as a whole: At baseline, seropositivity was found in only a handful of AZD1222 recipients. Clonal diversity was possibly underestimated; the donors were predominantly white British and more often female.

The CDR3 spans 16 residues. The V segment lost 2 bases and the J segment 1 base; nucleotides outside the gene matches: 4. Germline lookup yields CDR1 LGHNA and CDR2 YNFKEQ. Sequencing was performed with immunoSEQ multiplex PCR; in TCRdb, only in-frame clones are kept and a portion is missing. Found here are under 200,000 clones, less than 95% of them singletons; the top ten hold 1.5%. The clonotype comes from an adult in good health. The V gene is TRBV4-2, the J gene TRBJ2-2, with TRBD2 identical over 7 bases. Specimen: peripheral blood, collected on day 0 of AZD1222 vaccination. The CDR3 loop is CASSQYAGENTGELFF. DNA for the CDR3: TGTGCCAGCAGCCAATATGCGGGGGAGAACACCGGGGAGCTGTTTTTT.